The source of this T cell receptor beta chain is a study of shared clonotypes between healthy human individuals. For this clone: Its antigen is unidentified.

Assay execution proceeded at the deep level. Assay used: immunoSEQ multiplex PCR; TCRdb lists only in-frame clones, some missing. This table has nearly 600,000 clones, roughly 95% appearing once. Cells designated naive CD8 were CD45RO-negative and were positively selected for CCR7, with terminally differentiated effector memory CD45RA+ cells excluded. The CDR3 sequence is 14 residues long. Per the germline V gene, CDR1 is MDHEN and CDR2 is SYDVKM. Trimming shortened V by 2 bases and J by 4 bases, and 8 bases separated the two germline ends. Study results and limitations: In this cohort, only blood was sampled, and tissue repertoires likely differ.

V gene TRBV28 combines with J gene TRBJ1-4, with a tentative D call TRBD1 (5 bases). This clonotype originated in a woman aged 25 to 39 in good health. Sequencing was performed on naive CD8+ T cells sorted from blood. CDR3 sequence: CASSLDRGNEKLFF. DNA of the CDR3: TGTGCCAGCAGTTTAGACAGAGGTAATGAAAAACTGTTTTTT.